This note documents a single T cell receptor beta chain sequence. This entry belongs to a study of T cells in tumors after PD-1 blockade. Study information: No patient had prior checkpoint blockade, systemic immunosuppression, or radiotherapy within 4 weeks. Either cemiplimab 350 mg every 2 weeks or pembrolizumab 200 mg every 3 weeks was given. Some patients also took daily vismodegib 150 mg during anti-PD-1 treatment. Mean per blood sample: 90,000 to 120,000 templates (about 24,000-280,000), some 40,000 unique clonotypes.

CDR1 and CDR2 (germline): SGHRS, YFSETQ. The CDR3 is made up of 17 amino acids. Trimming removed 4 bases from V and 6 bases from J; junction bases left unmatched: 9. Some clones are missing from TCRdb's copy, which holds only in-frame ones; the method was immunoSEQ multiplex PCR. The data hold roughly 20,000 clones, with 81% observed a single time. V is TRBV5-1 and J is TRBJ2-1; 14 bases map to TRBD2. The origin of this receptor is a human donor with advanced basal cell or squamous cell carcinoma (not recorded which). Sequenced material: PBMCs, taken after anti-PD-1 therapy. The CDR3: CASSGLAGGLSGNEQFF. CDR3 DNA sequence: TGCGCCAGCAGCGGACTAGCGGGGGGCCTCTCGGGCAATGAGCAGTTCTTC.